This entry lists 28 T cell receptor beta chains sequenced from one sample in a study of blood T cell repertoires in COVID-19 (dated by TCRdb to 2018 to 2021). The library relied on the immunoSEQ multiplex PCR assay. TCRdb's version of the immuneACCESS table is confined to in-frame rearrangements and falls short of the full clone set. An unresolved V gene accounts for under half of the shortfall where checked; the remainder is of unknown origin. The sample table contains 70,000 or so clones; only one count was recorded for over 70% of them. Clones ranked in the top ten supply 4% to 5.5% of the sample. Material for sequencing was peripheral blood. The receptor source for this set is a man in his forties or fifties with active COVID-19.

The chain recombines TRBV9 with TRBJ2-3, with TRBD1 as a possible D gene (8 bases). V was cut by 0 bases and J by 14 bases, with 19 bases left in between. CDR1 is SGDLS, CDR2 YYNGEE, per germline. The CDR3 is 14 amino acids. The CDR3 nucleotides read TGTGCCAGCAGCGTAGGCGGGGAGGGGGACAGGACGTATTTT. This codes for CASSVGGEGDRTYF.

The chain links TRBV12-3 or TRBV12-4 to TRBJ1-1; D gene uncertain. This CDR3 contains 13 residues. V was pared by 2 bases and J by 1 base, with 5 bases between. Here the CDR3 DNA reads TGTGCCAGCAGTTTAATCGGGAACACTGAAGCTTTCTTT. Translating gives CASSLIGNTEAFF.

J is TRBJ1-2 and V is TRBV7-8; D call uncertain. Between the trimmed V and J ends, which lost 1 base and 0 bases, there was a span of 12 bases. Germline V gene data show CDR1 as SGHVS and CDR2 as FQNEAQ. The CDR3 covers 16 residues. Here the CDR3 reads CASSLEPRRTNYGYTF. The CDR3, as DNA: TGTGCCAGCAGCTTAGAACCTAGACGGACTAACTATGGCTACACCTTC.

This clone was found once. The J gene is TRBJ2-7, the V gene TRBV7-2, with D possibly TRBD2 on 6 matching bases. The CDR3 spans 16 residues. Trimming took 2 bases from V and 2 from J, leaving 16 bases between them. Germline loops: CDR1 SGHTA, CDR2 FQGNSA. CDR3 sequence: CASSLSSGRTPYEQYF. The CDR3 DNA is TGTGCCAGCAGCTTAAGTAGTGGGAGGACTCCCTACGAGCAGTACTTC.

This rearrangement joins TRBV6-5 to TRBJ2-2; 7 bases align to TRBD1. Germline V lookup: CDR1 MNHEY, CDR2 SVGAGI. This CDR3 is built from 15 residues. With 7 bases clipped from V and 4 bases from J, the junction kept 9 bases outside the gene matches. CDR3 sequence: CASTSSAGGTGELFF. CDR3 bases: TGTGCCAGCACCTCTAGTGCAGGGGGCACCGGGGAGCTGTTTTTT.

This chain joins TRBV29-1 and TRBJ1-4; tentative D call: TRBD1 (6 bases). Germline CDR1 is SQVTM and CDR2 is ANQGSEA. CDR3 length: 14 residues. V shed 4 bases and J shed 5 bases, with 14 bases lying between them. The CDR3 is CSVGNGGRNEKLFF. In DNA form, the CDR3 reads TGCAGCGTTGGTAATGGGGGCCGGAATGAAAAACTGTTTTTT.

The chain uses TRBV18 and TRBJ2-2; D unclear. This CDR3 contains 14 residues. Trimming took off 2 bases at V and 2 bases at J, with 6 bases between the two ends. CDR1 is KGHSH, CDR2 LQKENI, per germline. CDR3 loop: CASSPNRNTGELFF. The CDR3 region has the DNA TGTGCCAGCTCACCAAATAGAAACACCGGGGAGCTGTTTTTT.

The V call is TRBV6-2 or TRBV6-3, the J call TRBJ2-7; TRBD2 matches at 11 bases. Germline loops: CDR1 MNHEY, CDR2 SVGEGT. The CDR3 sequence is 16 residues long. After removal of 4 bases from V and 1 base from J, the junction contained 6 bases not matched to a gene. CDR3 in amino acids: CASSSVVAGGSYEQYF. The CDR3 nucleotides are TGTGCCAGCAGTTCCGTCGTAGCGGGAGGGTCCTACGAGCAGTACTTC.

In nucleotides, the CDR3 is TGTGCCAGCAGGCCCAGGGGTGAGAGTGGCTACACCTTC. It encodes CASRPRGESGYTF. The V and J genes are TRBV5-6 and TRBJ1-2, with D possibly matching TRBD1 (6 bases). This CDR3 has 13 residues. V was clipped by 5 bases and J by 7 bases, with 15 bases between them. The germline CDR1 and CDR2 sequences are SGHDT and YYEEEE.

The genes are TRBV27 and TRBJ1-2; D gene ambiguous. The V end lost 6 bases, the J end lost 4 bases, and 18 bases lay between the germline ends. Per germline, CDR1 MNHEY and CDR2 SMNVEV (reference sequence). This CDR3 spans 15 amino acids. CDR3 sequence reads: CASSSEASQIYGYTF. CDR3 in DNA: TGTGCCAGCAGCTCGGAGGCCTCACAGATCTATGGCTACACCTTC.

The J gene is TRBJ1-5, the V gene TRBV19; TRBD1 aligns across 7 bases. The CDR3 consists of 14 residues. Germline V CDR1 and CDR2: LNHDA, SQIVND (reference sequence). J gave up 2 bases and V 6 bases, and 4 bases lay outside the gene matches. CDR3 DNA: TGTGCCAGTAGCCAAGGACAGGGCAATCAGCCCCAGCATTTT. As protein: CASSQGQGNQPQHF.

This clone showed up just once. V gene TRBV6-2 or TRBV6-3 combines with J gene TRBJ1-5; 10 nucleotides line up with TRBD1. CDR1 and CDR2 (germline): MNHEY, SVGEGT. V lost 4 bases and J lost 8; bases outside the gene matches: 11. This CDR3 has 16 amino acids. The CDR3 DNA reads TGTGCCAGCAGTTTCCATTTACGGACAGGGGGAAAGCCCCAGCATTTT. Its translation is CASSFHLRTGGKPQHF.

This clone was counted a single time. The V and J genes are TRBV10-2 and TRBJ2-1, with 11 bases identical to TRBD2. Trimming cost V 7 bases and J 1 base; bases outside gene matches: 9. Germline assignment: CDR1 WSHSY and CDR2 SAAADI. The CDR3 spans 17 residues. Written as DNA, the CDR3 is TGCGCCAGCATTGACGAACTAGCGGGAGTATCCTACAATGAGCAGTTCTTC. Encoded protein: CASIDELAGVSYNEQFF.

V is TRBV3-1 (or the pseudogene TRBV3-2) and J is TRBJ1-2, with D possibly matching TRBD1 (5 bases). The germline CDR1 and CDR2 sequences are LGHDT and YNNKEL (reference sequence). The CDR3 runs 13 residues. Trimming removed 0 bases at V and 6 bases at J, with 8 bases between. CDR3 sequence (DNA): TGTGCCAGCAGCCAAGAAGGGGCGCATGGCTACACCTTC. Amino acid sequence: CASSQEGAHGYTF.

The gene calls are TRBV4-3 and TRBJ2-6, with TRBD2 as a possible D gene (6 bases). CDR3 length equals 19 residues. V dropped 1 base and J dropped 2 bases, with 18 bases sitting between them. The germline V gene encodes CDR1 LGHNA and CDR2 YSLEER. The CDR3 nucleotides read TGCGCCAGCAGCCAAGCAGGGACTGGGTCTAGGGCTGGGGCCAACGTCCTGACTTTC. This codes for CASSQAGTGSRAGANVLTF.

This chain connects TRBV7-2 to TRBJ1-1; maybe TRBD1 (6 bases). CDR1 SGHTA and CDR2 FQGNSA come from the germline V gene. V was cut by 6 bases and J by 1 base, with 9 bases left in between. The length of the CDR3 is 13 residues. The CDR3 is CASRGGENTEAFF. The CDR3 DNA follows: TGTGCCAGCAGAGGGGGAGAGAACACTGAAGCTTTCTTT.

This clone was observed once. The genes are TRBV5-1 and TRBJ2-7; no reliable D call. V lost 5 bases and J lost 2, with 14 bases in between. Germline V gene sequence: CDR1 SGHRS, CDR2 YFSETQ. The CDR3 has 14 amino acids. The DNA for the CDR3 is TGCGCCAGCAGTGTCAGTGACCGGGCCTACGAGCAGTACTTC. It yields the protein CASSVSDRAYEQYF.

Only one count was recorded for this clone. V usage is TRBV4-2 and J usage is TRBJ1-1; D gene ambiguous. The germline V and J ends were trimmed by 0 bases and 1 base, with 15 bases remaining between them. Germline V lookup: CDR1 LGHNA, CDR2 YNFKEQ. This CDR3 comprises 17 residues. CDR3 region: CASSQEVTRTTNTEAFF. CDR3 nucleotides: TGTGCCAGCAGCCAAGAAGTTACGAGGACTACGAACACTGAAGCTTTCTTT.

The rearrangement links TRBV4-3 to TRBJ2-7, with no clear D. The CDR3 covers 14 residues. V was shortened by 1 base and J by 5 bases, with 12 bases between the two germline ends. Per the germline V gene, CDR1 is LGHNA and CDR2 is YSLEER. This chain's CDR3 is CASSQVYRSHEQYF. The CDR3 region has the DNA TGCGCCAGCAGCCAAGTTTATAGGAGCCACGAGCAGTACTTC.

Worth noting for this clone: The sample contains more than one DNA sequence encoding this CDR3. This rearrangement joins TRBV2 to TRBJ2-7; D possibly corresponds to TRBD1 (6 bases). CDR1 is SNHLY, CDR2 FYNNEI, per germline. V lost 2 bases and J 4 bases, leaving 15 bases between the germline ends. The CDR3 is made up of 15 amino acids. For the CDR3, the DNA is TGTGCCAGCAGTGAAAGGCAGGGGCGATCTTACGAGCAGTACTTC. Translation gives CASSERQGRSYEQYF.

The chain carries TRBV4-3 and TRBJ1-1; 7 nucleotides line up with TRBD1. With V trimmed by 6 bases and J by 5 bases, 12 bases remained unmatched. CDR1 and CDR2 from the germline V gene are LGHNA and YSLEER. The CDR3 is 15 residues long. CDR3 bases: TGCGCCAGCAGGGGGTGGGACAGTAATTTGACTGAAGCTTTCTTT. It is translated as CASRGWDSNLTEAFF.

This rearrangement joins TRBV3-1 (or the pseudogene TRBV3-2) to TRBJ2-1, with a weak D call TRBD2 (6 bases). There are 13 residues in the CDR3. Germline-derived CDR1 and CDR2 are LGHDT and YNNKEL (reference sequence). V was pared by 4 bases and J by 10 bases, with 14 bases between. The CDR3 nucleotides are TGTGCCAGCAGCCCCGGAGTAGCGGTAGAGCAGTTCTTC. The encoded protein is CASSPGVAVEQFF.

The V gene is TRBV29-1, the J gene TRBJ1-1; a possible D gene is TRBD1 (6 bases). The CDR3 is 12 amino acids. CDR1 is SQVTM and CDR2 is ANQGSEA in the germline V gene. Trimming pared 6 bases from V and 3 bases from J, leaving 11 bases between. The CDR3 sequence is CSVDQGYTEAFF. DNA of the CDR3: TGCAGCGTCGATCAGGGGTACACTGAAGCTTTCTTT.

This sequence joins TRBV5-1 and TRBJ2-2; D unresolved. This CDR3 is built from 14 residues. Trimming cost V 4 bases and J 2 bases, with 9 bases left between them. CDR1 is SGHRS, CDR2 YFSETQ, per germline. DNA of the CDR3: TGCGCCAGCAGCCCATGGAGCAACACCGGGGAGCTGTTTTTT. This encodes CASSPWSNTGELFF.

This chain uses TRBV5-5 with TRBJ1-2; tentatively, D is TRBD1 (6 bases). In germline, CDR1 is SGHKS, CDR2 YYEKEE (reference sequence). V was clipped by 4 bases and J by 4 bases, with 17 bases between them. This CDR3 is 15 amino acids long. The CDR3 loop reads CASSRTRQESYGYTF. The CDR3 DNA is TGTGCCAGCAGCCGTACAAGACAGGAAAGCTATGGCTACACCTTC. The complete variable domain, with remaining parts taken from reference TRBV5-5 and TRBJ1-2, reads DAGVTQSPTHLIKTRGQQVTLRCSPISGHKSVSWYQQVLGQGPQFIFQYYEKEERGRGNFPDRFSARQFPNYSSELNVNALLLGDSALYLCASSRTRQESYGYTFGSGTRLTVV.

The CDR3 loop reads CSVVEIRGELYEQYF. CDR3 DNA: TGCAGCGTTGTTGAAATTCGTGGGGAGCTCTACGAGCAGTACTTC. The genes are TRBV29-1 and TRBJ2-7, with D perhaps TRBD2 (5 bases). Germline lookup yields CDR1 SQVTM and CDR2 ANQGSEA. The CDR3 loop spans 15 amino acids. V shed 4 bases and J shed 3 bases, with 19 bases lying between them.

The CDR3 reads CASNSDKNTEAFF. As DNA, the CDR3 is TGTGCCAGCAACTCGGACAAGAACACTGAAGCTTTCTTT. The chain is built from TRBV7-9 and TRBJ1-1; D is possibly TRBD1 (5 bases). The V end lost 7 bases, the J end lost 1 base, and 10 bases lay between the germline ends. The length of the CDR3 is 13 residues. CDR1 and CDR2 (germline): SEHNR, FQNEAQ (reference sequence).

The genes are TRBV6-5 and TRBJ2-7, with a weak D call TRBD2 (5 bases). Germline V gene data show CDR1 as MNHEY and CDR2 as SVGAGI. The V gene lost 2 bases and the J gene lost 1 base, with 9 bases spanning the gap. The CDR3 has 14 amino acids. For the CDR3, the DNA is TGTGCCAGCAGTTACGATGGAGGTTCCTACGAGCAGTACTTC. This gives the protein CASSYDGGSYEQYF.